The 2 T cell receptor beta chains below come from one sample, sequenced in a study of blood T cell repertoires in COVID-19. Clones were sequenced by immunoSEQ multiplex PCR, and TCRdb holds only the in-frame ones, with some missing. The sample comprises about 80,000 clones, roughly 80% of which are singletons, and approximately 6.2% rests with the top ten. Sequenced sample: peripheral blood. All receptors come from a man in his 60s with active or convalescent COVID-19.

This chain links TRBV3-1 (or the pseudogene TRBV3-2) with TRBJ1-5, with TRBD1 matching over 9 bases. The CDR3 is 15 amino acids. The trim removed 4 bases at V and 6 bases at J, leaving 7 bases unmatched. Germline assignment: CDR1 LGHDT and CDR2 YNNKEL (reference sequence). CDR3 sequence reads: CASSPSGQGTQPQHF. In DNA, the CDR3 is TGTGCCAGCAGCCCGTCGGGACAGGGAACTCAGCCCCAGCATTTT.

The chain uses TRBV7-2 and TRBJ1-3, with 11 bases aligning to TRBD1. The CDR3 sequence is 19 residues long. From germline, CDR1 is SGHTA and CDR2 FQGNSA. V shed 6 bases and J 2 bases; nucleotides not matched to a gene: 15. CDR3 DNA sequence: TGTGCCAGCAGTCGTAATACCGGGACAGGGGGATTGGCTGGAAACACCATATATTTT. It yields the protein CASSRNTGTGGLAGNTIYF.